Given below is one T cell receptor beta chain in context. This entry is derived from a study of blood T cell repertoires in COVID-19. The junction had 5 bases not matched to a gene; V was cut back by 9 bases and J by 4 bases. CDR1 and CDR2 from the germline V gene are SNHLY and FYNNEI. This CDR3 comprises 13 residues. Produced via immunoSEQ multiplex PCR; TCRdb's table is partial and in-frame only. Among approximately 240,000 clones, around 83% were seen once, and the ten largest hold about 1.5%. This receptor was identified in a woman between 40 and 50 years old who had recovered from COVID-19. The J gene is TRBJ1-5, the V gene TRBV2, with 8 nucleotides matching TRBD1. The sequenced sample consisted of peripheral blood. The CDR3 reads CARGTGPNQPQHF. In nucleotides, the CDR3 is TGTGCCAGGGGGACAGGCCCTAATCAGCCCCAGCATTTT.